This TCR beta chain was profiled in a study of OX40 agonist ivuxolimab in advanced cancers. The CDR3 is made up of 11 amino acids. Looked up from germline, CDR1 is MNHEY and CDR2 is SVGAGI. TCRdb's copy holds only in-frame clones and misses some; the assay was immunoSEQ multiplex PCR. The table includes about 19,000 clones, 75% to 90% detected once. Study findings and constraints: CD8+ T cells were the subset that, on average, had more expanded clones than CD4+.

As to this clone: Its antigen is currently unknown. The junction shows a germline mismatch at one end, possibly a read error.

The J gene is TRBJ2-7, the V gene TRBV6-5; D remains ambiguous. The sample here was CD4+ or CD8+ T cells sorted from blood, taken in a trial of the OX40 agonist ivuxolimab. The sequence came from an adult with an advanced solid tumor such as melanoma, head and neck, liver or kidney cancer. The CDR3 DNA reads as TGTGCCAGCAGTTACTCCCACGAGCAGTACTTC. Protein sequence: CASSYSHEQYF.